A selection of T cell receptor beta chains follows, all from one sample in a study of T cells in Graves' hyperthyroidism and ophthalmopathy. TCRdb processed the multiplex PCR reads anew with MiXCR; each CDR3 protein has one entry. Of about 600,000 distinct CDR3 sequences listed, approximately 15% are singletons. The specimen was blood. These receptors came from a woman between 18 and 29 years old with Graves' ophthalmopathy. The CDR3 runs from the conserved cysteine through the conserved F or W. The order of the fields is clone size, J gene, V gene, CDR3 protein. Size values are once, few and many counts, or a class for expanded clones, and some rows have none.

size: many; J: TRBJ1-2; V: TRBV3-1; CDR3: CASSQGKKGYTF
size: many; J: TRBJ2-2; V: TRBV9; CDR3: CASSSRGLATENTGELFF
size: many; J: TRBJ1-1; V: TRBV28; CDR3: CASSPPHPGKMNTEAFF
size: NA; J: TRBJ1-1; V: TRBV7-9; CDR3: CASSLTGPAEAFF
size: many; J: TRBJ2-1; V: TRBV20-1; CDR3: CSASITEGQFF
size: few; J: TRBJ1-6; V: TRBV7-2; CDR3: CASSLDPQSSVGSYNSPLHF
size: few; J: TRBJ1-4; V: TRBV10-3; CDR3: CAISENSQGNEKLFF
size: many; J: TRBJ2-6; V: TRBV7-3; CDR3: CATALDGSGANVLTF
size: NA; J: TRBJ1-2; V: TRBV20-1; CDR3: CSALDRGDPNYGYTF
size: few; J: TRBJ2-5; V: TRBV29-1; CDR3: CSVLPGQGEETQYF
size: NA; J: TRBJ2-2; V: TRBV19; CDR3: CASSINGQFTGELFF
size: many; J: TRBJ2-1; V: TRBV30; CDR3: CAWSSLGNEQFF
size: NA; J: TRBJ1-5; V: TRBV6-2/TRBV6-3; CDR3: CASTLQGFYQPQHF
size: many; J: TRBJ1-1; V: TRBV6-2/TRBV6-3; CDR3: CASSYSISSAFF
size: few; J: TRBJ1-5; V: TRBV9; CDR3: CASSEDREEGNQPQHF
size: many; J: TRBJ2-7; V: TRBV7-9; CDR3: CASSLDSSQQYF
size: many; J: TRBJ2-5; V: TRBV18; CDR3: CASSPLEETQYF
size: many; J: TRBJ2-3; V: TRBV29-1; CDR3: CSVGRDYTDTQYF
size: few; J: TRBJ2-1; V: TRBV9; CDR3: CASVAAGLAGSEQFF
size: many; J: TRBJ2-7; V: TRBV30; CDR3: CAWTRGPGGEQYF
size: few; J: TRBJ2-7; V: TRBV7-6; CDR3: CASSLTENEQYF
size: many; J: TRBJ1-2; V: TRBV28; CDR3: CASSSTAYYGYTF
size: NA; J: TRBJ2-7; V: TRBV9; CDR3: CASSVGLAGVEQYF
size: NA; J: TRBJ2-2; V: TRBV6-4; CDR3: CATTRGDNTGELFF
size: many; J: TRBJ2-3; V: TRBV11-2; CDR3: CASSSASATDTQYF
size: few; J: TRBJ2-3; V: TRBV24-1; CDR3: CATSDRQGSDTQYF
size: few; J: TRBJ2-7; V: TRBV6-1; CDR3: CASSRRRDYEQCF
size: NA; J: TRBJ2-4; V: TRBV7-2; CDR3: CASSLEAFRVKNIQYF
size: many; J: TRBJ2-1; V: TRBV18; CDR3: CASSGTAPNEQFF
size: many; J: TRBJ2-4; V: TRBV5-1; CDR3: CASSLDGQGELNIQYF
size: many; J: TRBJ2-1; V: TRBV5-1; CDR3: CASSPTGLGENEQFF
size: many; J: TRBJ2-1; V: TRBV20-1; CDR3: CSALRTVRGFYNEQFF
size: once; J: TRBJ2-7; V: TRBV7-2; CDR3: CASSLGLAGGSGLKYF
size: many; J: TRBJ1-1; V: TRBV6-6; CDR3: CASSYPPGLGNTEAFF
size: NA; J: TRBJ2-7; V: TRBV20-1; CDR3: CSASQREGPGEQYF
size: many; J: TRBJ1-6; V: TRBV30; CDR3: CAFGRDNSPLHF
size: many; J: TRBJ2-1; V: TRBV7-8; CDR3: CASSLGGTSGIYEQFF